This TCR beta chain was observed in a study of Ad26.COV2.S vaccination and SARS-CoV-2 variants. Overall study context: Donor was assigned to the Ad26.COV2.S arm of trial COV1001.

This clone was observed a single time. As yet, its antigen is unknown. Overall study results and limits: Those who received vaccine or placebo ended up with similar non-spike TCR breadth.

Here immunoSEQ multiplex PCR was the method, and the copy in TCRdb shows in-frame clones only, minus some. The table records about 350,000 clones, roughly 84% of them present only once. Treatment described: over 15 received Ad26.COV2.S at low or high dose, single or two shots; about 5 received placebo; per-sample allocation not given. Sampling took place 63 days after the first vaccine or placebo injection. The V segment lost 6 bases and the J segment 7 bases; nucleotides outside the gene matches: 9. The V gene's germline CDR1 is LNHDA and CDR2 SQIVND (reference sequence). This CDR3 spans 14 amino acids.

The TCR comes from a person between 18 and 60 years old who received the Ad26.COV2.S COVID-19 vaccine or a placebo. The sequences come from peripheral blood, collected in a trial of Ad26.COV2.S vaccine versus placebo. The chain combines TRBV19 with TRBJ2-1; 7 nucleotides agree with TRBD2. CDR3 nucleotides: TGTGCCAGTAGGGTTGGCGGGAGAGGTAATGAGCAGTTCTTC. Amino acids: CASRVGGRGNEQFF.